Below, 26 T cell receptor beta chains from the same sample are listed, as sequenced in a study of blood T cell repertoires in COVID-19. Measured with immunoSEQ multiplex PCR; TCRdb has only the in-frame clones, and not every one. Of some 200,000 clones listed, roughly nine tenths are singletons. The sequencing input was peripheral blood. The receptors here all came from an older woman with COVID-19, enrolled during active disease.

V gene TRBV9 combines with J gene TRBJ2-7, with TRBD1 matching 9 bases. The CDR3 has 14 residues. Per the germline V gene, CDR1 is SGDLS and CDR2 is YYNGEE. Trimming removed 4 bases from V and 1 base from J; junction bases left unmatched: 3. DNA of the CDR3: TGTGCCAGCAGCCCCGGGACAGGGTCCTACGAGCAGTACTTC. Its translation is CASSPGTGSYEQYF.

This clone has only one observation. This chain joins TRBV5-1 and TRBJ1-1; D call uncertain. The V end was cut by 3 bases, the J end by 3 bases, with 9 bases between. The CDR3 has 13 residues. Germline V CDR1 and CDR2: SGHRS, YFSETQ. CDR3 in amino acids: CASSSLRDTEAFF. The CDR3 DNA is TGCGCCAGCAGCTCCCTCCGAGACACTGAAGCTTTCTTT. Combining the CDR3 with reference TRBV5-1 and TRBJ1-1 gives the whole variable domain KAGVTQTPRYLIKTRGQQVTLSCSPISGHRSVSWYQQTPGQGLQFLFEYFSETQRNKGNFPGRFSGRQFSNSRSEMNVSTLELGDSALYLCASSSLRDTEAFFGQGTRLTVV.

The V call is TRBV6-2 or TRBV6-3, the J call TRBJ2-7, with 10 bases identical to TRBD2. Germline V gene data show CDR1 as MNHEY and CDR2 as SVGEGT. J gave up 4 bases and V 6 bases, and 12 bases lay outside the gene matches. The CDR3 has 16 residues. The CDR3 reads CASSSFKAGGPYEQYF. The CDR3 coding sequence is TGTGCCAGCAGCTCCTTTAAAGCGGGAGGGCCGTACGAGCAGTACTTC.

J is TRBJ1-5 and V is TRBV18; possibly TRBD1 for D (6 bases). The germline V gene encodes CDR1 KGHSH and CDR2 LQKENI. Trimming left V 1 base short and J 6 bases short, with 16 bases between. CDR3 size: 16 residues. The DNA for the CDR3 is TGTGCCAGCTCACCACGGGCGGGCAGGGGCGGTCAGCCCCAGCATTTT. Amino acid sequence: CASSPRAGRGGQPQHF.

This chain links TRBV6-1 with TRBJ2-1; TRBD2 might be the D (6 bases). The V gene lost 0 bases and the J gene lost 3 bases, with 9 bases spanning the gap. The CDR3 is 15 amino acids. Germline assignment: CDR1 MNHNS and CDR2 SASEGT. Here the CDR3 reads CASSEASGNYNEQFF. In DNA form, the CDR3 reads TGTGCCAGCAGTGAAGCTAGCGGTAACTACAATGAGCAGTTCTTC.

The chain couples TRBV7-8 to TRBJ2-2; 7 bases align to TRBD2. Per the germline V gene, CDR1 is SGHVS and CDR2 is FQNEAQ. With 10 bases clipped from V and 7 bases from J, the junction kept 18 bases outside the gene matches. The CDR3 is 16 residues long. The chain's CDR3 is CANPREGPELGGELFF. CDR3 coding DNA: TGTGCCAACCCGAGGGAGGGGCCAGAATTAGGCGGGGAGCTGTTTTTT.

The chain recombines TRBV6-5 with TRBJ1-5; TRBD1 matches 8 bases. Germline V gene sequence: CDR1 MNHEY, CDR2 SVGAGI. The length of the CDR3 is 15 residues. The J segment lost 4 bases and the V segment lost 4 bases, leaving 6 bases of the junction unmatched. The CDR3 region has the DNA TGTGCCAGCAGTTGGGGGACAGGAAGTAATCAGCCCCAGCATTTT. Encoded protein: CASSWGTGSNQPQHF.

The rearrangement uses TRBV7-9 and TRBJ2-5, with 7 positions matching TRBD2. V dropped 1 base and J dropped 2; count of bases not matched to a gene: 13. The CDR3 sequence is 18 residues long. Germline CDR1 reads SEHNR; CDR2 reads FQNEAQ (reference sequence). CDR3 sequence reads: CASSLGTSSGWGQETQYF. CDR3 in DNA: TGTGCCAGCAGCTTAGGAACCTCTAGCGGATGGGGACAAGAGACCCAGTACTTC.

CDR3 sequence reads: CASSPTGAALTALHF. For the CDR3, the DNA is TGTGCCAGCAGTCCGACAGGGGCCGCTCTTACGGCCCTCCACTTT. The V and J genes are TRBV27 and TRBJ1-6; 8 bases agree with TRBD1. V was pared by 5 bases and J by 14 bases, with 14 bases of the junction left unmatched. CDR1 is MNHEY, CDR2 SMNVEV, per germline (reference sequence). The CDR3 has 15 amino acids.

This rearrangement joins TRBV5-1 to TRBJ1-3; a weak D match, TRBD1 (6 bases). V shed 2 bases and J shed 1 base, with 13 bases lying between them. This CDR3 has 16 residues. Per germline, CDR1 SGHRS and CDR2 YFSETQ. The CDR3 nucleotides read TGCGCCAGCAGCTTAACAGGGTCCACTTCTGGAAACACCATATATTTT. Its translation: CASSLTGSTSGNTIYF.

This clone was seen just once. This chain joins TRBV11-2 and TRBJ2-7, with TRBD2 identical over 7 bases. In germline, CDR1 is SGHAT, CDR2 FQNNGV. V shed 5 bases, J shed 2 bases, and the junction held 6 bases outside the gene matches. CDR3 size: 14 residues. This CDR3 is CASSRTGGPYEQYF. In DNA form, the CDR3 reads TGTGCCAGCAGCCGAACGGGAGGACCCTACGAGCAGTACTTC.

The gene calls are TRBV12-3 or TRBV12-4 and TRBJ2-1; 9 bases line up with TRBD2. Losses at the gene ends were 1 base for V and 10 bases for J; bases not matched to a gene: 2. The CDR3 runs 13 residues. CDR3 DNA: TGTGCCAGCAGTTTAGAGCTAGCGGGAGAGCAGTTCTTC. It specifies CASSLELAGEQFF.

This chain uses TRBV5-1 with TRBJ1-4; possibly TRBD1 for D (5 bases). The CDR3 totals 17 residues. The ends were cut back, 3 bases at V and 8 bases at J, with 23 bases in the middle. CDR1 is SGHRS and CDR2 is YFSETQ in the germline V gene. CDR3 amino acids: CASSWPSPQGNAEKLFF. CDR3 bases: TGCGCCAGCAGCTGGCCTTCACCGCAGGGAAACGCAGAAAAACTGTTTTTT.

J is TRBJ2-7 and V is TRBV19; 8 bases fit TRBD1. Germline loops: CDR1 LNHDA, CDR2 SQIVND (reference sequence). The length of the CDR3 is 14 residues. The V gene end was trimmed by 6 bases and the J gene end by 5 bases; junction bases not matched to a gene: 9. The CDR3 reads CASSRGDRSNEQYF. The CDR3, as DNA: TGTGCCAGTAGCCGAGGGGACAGGAGTAACGAGCAGTACTTC.

The CDR3: CASSQEVGGATYEQYF. Here the CDR3 DNA reads TGCGCCAGCAGCCAAGAGGTTGGCGGAGCTACCTACGAGCAGTACTTC. V is TRBV4-1 and J is TRBJ2-7, with D unresolved. The V and J ends lost 0 bases and 2 bases respectively, with 14 bases between them. The CDR3 consists of 16 residues. Looked up from germline, CDR1 is MGHRA and CDR2 is YSYEKL.

The rearrangement joins TRBV6-5 to TRBJ1-2, with a possible D match to TRBD1 (6 bases). Germline loops: CDR1 MNHEY, CDR2 SVGAGI. V lost 6 bases and J 6 bases, leaving 20 bases between the germline ends. There are 15 residues in the CDR3. CDR3 nucleotide sequence: TGTGCCAGCAGACAAAACGGGGCAGGACAGCATGGCTACACCTTC. Translation gives CASRQNGAGQHGYTF.

The chain combines TRBV24-1 with TRBJ1-5; perhaps TRBD1 as D (6 bases). The CDR3 sequence is 15 residues long. V was pared by 4 bases and J by 7 bases, with 16 bases between. Germline lookup yields CDR1 KGHDR and CDR2 SFDVKD. The CDR3 DNA follows: TGTGCCACCAGTGACCACCGGACAGCGGCGCAGCCCCAGCATTTT. It yields the protein CATSDHRTAAQPQHF.

The genes are TRBV30 and TRBJ1-5, with D tentatively TRBD1 (6 bases). The CDR3 is 14 amino acids. The V and J ends lost 4 bases and 6 bases respectively, with 16 bases between them. Germline V gene sequence: CDR1 GTSNPN, CDR2 SVGIG (reference sequence). The DNA for the CDR3 is TGTGCCTGGACCAACCCGGGCAGGGGTCAGCCCCAGCATTTT. This gives the protein CAWTNPGRGQPQHF. Filled out from reference TRBV30 and TRBJ1-5, the complete variable domain reads SQTIHQWPATLVQPVGSPLSLECTVEGTSNPNLYWYRQAAGRGLQLLFYSVGIGQISSEVPQNLSASRPQDRQFILSSKKLLLSDSGFYLCAWTNPGRGQPQHFGDGTRLSIL.

The chain employs TRBV27 and TRBJ2-7; 9 nucleotides agree with TRBD1. This CDR3 is built from 15 residues. The trim removed 6 bases at V and 0 bases at J, leaving 6 bases unmatched. The germline V gene has CDR1 MNHEY and CDR2 SMNVEV (reference sequence). CDR3 in amino acids: CASSQGTGHSYEQYF. For the CDR3, the DNA is TGTGCCAGCAGCCAGGGGACAGGGCACTCCTACGAGCAGTACTTC.

The J gene is TRBJ2-1, the V gene TRBV12-3 or TRBV12-4, with D tentatively TRBD2 (5 bases). The germline V and J ends were trimmed by 5 bases and 3 bases, with 8 bases remaining between them. The CDR3 is 13 amino acids. CDR3 protein: CASSEGVYNEQFF. For the CDR3, the DNA is TGTGCCAGCAGTGAGGGCGTCTACAATGAGCAGTTCTTC.

This sequence joins TRBV4-3 and TRBJ1-5, with D perhaps matching TRBD1 (5 bases). The length of the CDR3 is 17 residues. CDR1 and CDR2 (germline): LGHNA, YSLEER. Trimming took off 2 bases at V and 0 bases at J, with 14 bases between the two ends. This CDR3 is CASSQQWGGDSNQPQHF. CDR3 DNA: TGCGCCAGCAGCCAACAATGGGGAGGGGATAGCAATCAGCCCCAGCATTTT.

The V call is TRBV7-2, the J call TRBJ1-2; unclear D gene. The CDR3 totals 14 residues. Trimming cost V 0 bases and J 3 bases, with 8 bases left between them. Germline V gene data show CDR1 as SGHTA and CDR2 as FQGNSA. CDR3 loop: CASSLAGRDYGYTF. The CDR3, as DNA: TGTGCCAGCAGCTTAGCAGGGAGAGACTATGGCTACACCTTC.

J is TRBJ2-7 and V is TRBV29-1; 9 bases map to TRBD2. Germline V gives CDR1 SQVTM, CDR2 ANQGSEA. This CDR3 is built from 14 residues. V shed 4 bases and J 0 bases; nucleotides not matched to a gene: 4. CDR3 protein: CSVVNSGSSYEQYF. CDR3 sequence (DNA): TGCAGCGTTGTTAATAGCGGGAGCTCCTACGAGCAGTACTTC.

The chain joins TRBV6-2 or TRBV6-3 to TRBJ2-7, with D possibly TRBD2 on 5 matching bases. Trimming cost V 0 bases and J 7 bases, with 7 bases left between them. This CDR3 is built from 12 residues. Per the germline V gene, CDR1 is MNHEY and CDR2 is SVGEGT. CDR3 nucleotide sequence: TGTGCCAGCAGTTACTCCGGCGGGGAGCAGTACTTC. Its protein product is CASSYSGGEQYF.

The chain uses TRBV5-1 and TRBJ2-3, with a tentative D call TRBD2 (5 bases). Trimming shortened V by 6 bases and J by 0 bases, and 11 bases separated the two germline ends. The length of the CDR3 is 14 residues. Germline V CDR1 and CDR2: SGHRS, YFSETQ. The CDR3 sequence: CASTIKRSTDTQYF. CDR3 bases: TGCGCCAGCACCATTAAGCGGAGCACAGATACGCAGTATTTT.

The genes are TRBV21-1 and TRBJ2-7; TRBD2 is taken as the D call from the table, unchecked against the DNA. TRBV21-1 is a known pseudogene. The CDR3 is 12 amino acids. This CDR3 is CASSKSGREQYF. CDR3 nucleotides: TGTGCCAGCAGCAAATCGGGGAGAGAGCAGTACTTC.